The rows below give T cell receptor beta chains drawn from one sample of a study of T cells expressing NK-cell markers. TCRdb re-analyzed the 5' RACE reads; it lists each CDR3 protein once, without DNA. The sample's table shows 440,000 or so distinct CDR3 sequences. Source material: blood T cells: a sorted CD56 or NKG2C T cell subset, CD4+ or CD8+ T cells, or bulk PBMC T cells (not recorded which). These TCRs come from a woman aged 18-70 years in good health. CDR3s include the opening cysteine and the closing phenylalanine or tryptophan. Each record gives: V gene, J gene, CDR3 protein.

>TRBV29-1|TRBJ2-4
CSVPQAANSNIQYF
>TRBV6-5|TRBJ2-3
CASSYNWRHEGGTDTQYF
>TRBV19|TRBJ1-5
CASSMGKEPQHF
>TRBV12-3/TRBV12-4|TRBJ1-4
CASSLAGAGNEKLFF
>TRBV20-1|TRBJ2-7
CSARGRSRGPYEQYF
>TRBV6-2/TRBV6-3|TRBJ1-2
CASSYGGPRGYTF
>TRBV12-3/TRBV12-4|TRBJ2-1
CASSFYFDRLAGYNEQFF
>TRBV5-4|TRBJ2-7
CASSLNTRDPYEQYF
>TRBV20-1|TRBJ2-2
CSAPGPGKITGELFF
>TRBV10-3|TRBJ1-1
CAISERGTGRTEAFF
>TRBV5-1|TRBJ2-5
CASSGIGNQETQYF
>TRBV28|TRBJ2-4
CASMTGGKRPGKNIQYF
>TRBV29-1|TRBJ2-1
CSVATGEANEQFF
>TRBV5-6|TRBJ2-6
CASSWGQYSGANVLTF
>TRBV11-2|TRBJ2-7
CASSFRMTSGSARPYEQYF
>TRBV7-2|TRBJ2-5
CASSSTGLEIPQYF
>TRBV5-1|TRBJ2-2
CASSGGLITGELFF